This TCR beta chain was identified in a study of blood T cell repertoires in COVID-19. Profiling relied on immunoSEQ multiplex PCR, and the TCRdb table lists in-frame clones only, not all of them. The repertoire holds 70,000 or so clones, with more than 75% as singletons. There are 15 residues in the CDR3. The germline V gene encodes CDR1 SGHRS and CDR2 YFSETQ. V was clipped by 2 bases and J by 2 bases, with 12 bases between them. The chain is built from TRBV5-1 and TRBJ2-3; tentative D call: TRBD2 (6 bases). The sample taken for sequencing was peripheral blood. The receptor comes from a man aged 45 to 65 with acute or convalescent COVID-19. The CDR3 loop reads CASSLSGYPTDTQYF. The CDR3 bases are TGCGCCAGCAGCTTAAGCGGGTACCCCACAGATACGCAGTATTTT.